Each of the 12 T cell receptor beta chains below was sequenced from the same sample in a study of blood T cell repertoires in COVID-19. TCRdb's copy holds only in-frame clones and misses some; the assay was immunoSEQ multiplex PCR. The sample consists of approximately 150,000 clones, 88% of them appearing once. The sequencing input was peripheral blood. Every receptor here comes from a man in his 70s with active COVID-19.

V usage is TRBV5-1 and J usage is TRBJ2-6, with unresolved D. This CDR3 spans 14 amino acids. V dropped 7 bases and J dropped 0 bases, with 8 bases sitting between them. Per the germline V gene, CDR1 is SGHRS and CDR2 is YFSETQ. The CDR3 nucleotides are TGCGCCAGCTCGGAGAACTCTGGGGCCAACGTCCTGACTTTC. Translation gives CASSENSGANVLTF.

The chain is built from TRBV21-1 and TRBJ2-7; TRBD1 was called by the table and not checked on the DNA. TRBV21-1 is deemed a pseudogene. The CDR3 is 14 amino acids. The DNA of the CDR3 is TGTGCCAGCAGGAACAGGGGGCTAGCTGACGAGCAGTACTTC. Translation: CASRNRGLADEQYF.

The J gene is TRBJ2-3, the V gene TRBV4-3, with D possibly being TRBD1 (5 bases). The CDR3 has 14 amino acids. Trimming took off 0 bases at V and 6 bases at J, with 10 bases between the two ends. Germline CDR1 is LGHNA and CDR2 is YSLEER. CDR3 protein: CASSQDAGYDTQYF. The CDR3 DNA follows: TGCGCCAGCAGCCAAGACGCAGGGTATGATACGCAGTATTTT.

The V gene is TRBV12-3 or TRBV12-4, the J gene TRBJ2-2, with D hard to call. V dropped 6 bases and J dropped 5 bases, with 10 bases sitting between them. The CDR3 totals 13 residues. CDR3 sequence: CASRPQATGELFF. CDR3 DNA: TGTGCCAGCAGGCCTCAGGCAACCGGGGAGCTGTTTTTT.

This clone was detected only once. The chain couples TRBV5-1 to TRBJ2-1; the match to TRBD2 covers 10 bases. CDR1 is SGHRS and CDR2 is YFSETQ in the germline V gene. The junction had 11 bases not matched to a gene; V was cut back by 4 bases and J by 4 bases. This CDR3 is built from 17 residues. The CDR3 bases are TGCGCCAGCAGCGGTGGCCCAGCGGGAGGGCCGTACAATGAGCAGTTCTTC. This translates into CASSGGPAGGPYNEQFF.

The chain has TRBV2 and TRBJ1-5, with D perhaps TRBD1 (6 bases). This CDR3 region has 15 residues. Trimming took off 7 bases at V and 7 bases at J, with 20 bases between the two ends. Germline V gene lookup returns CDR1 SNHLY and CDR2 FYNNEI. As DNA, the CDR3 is TGTGCCAGCACCCATCAATATTCAGGGGAACAGCCCCAGCATTTT. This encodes CASTHQYSGEQPQHF.

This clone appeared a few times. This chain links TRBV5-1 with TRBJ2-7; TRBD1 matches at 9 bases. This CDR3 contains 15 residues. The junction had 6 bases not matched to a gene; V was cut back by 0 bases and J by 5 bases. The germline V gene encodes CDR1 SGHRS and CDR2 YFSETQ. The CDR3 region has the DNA TGCGCCAGCAGCTTGGAATACAGGGGGCTCAACGAGCAGTACTTC. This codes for CASSLEYRGLNEQYF.

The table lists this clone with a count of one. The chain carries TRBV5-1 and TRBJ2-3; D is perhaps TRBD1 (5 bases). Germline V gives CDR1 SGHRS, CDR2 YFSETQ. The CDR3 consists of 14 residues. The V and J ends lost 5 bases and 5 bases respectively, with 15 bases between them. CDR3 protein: CASREPGSGDTQYF. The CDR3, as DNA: TGCGCCAGCAGAGAACCAGGGTCCGGAGATACGCAGTATTTT. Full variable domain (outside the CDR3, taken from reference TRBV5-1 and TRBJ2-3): KAGVTQTPRYLIKTRGQQVTLSCSPISGHRSVSWYQQTPGQGLQFLFEYFSETQRNKGNFPGRFSGRQFSNSRSEMNVSTLELGDSALYLCASREPGSGDTQYFGPGTRLTVL.

CDR3 residues: CASSPVHLGSYEQYF. The CDR3 DNA sequence: TGTGCCAGCAGTCCTGTCCACCTCGGCTCCTACGAGCAGTACTTC. The rearrangement links TRBV27 to TRBJ2-7; no firm D call. Germline V lookup: CDR1 MNHEY, CDR2 SMNVEV (reference sequence). The V and J ends lost 5 bases and 0 bases respectively, with 14 bases between them. The CDR3 runs 15 residues.

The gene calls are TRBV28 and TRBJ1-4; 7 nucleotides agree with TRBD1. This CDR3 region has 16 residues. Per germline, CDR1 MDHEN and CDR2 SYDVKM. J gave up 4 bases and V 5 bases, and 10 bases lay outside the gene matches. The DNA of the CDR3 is TGTGCCAGCAGTCCCCCACGACAGGGCTATAATGAAAAACTGTTTTTT. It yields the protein CASSPPRQGYNEKLFF. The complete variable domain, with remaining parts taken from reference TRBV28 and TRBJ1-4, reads DVKVTQSSRYLVKRTGEKVFLECVQDMDHENMFWYRQDPGLGLRLIYFSYDVKMKEKGDIPEGYSVSREKKERFSLILESASTNQTSMYLCASSPPRQGYNEKLFFGSGTQLSVL.

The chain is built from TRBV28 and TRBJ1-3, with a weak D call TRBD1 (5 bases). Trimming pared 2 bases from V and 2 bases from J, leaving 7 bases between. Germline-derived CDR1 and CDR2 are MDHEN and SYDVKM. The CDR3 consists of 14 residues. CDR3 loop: CASSLPTAGNTIYF. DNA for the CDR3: TGTGCCAGCAGTTTACCGACAGCTGGAAACACCATATATTTT. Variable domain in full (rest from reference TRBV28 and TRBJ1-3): DVKVTQSSRYLVKRTGEKVFLECVQDMDHENMFWYRQDPGLGLRLIYFSYDVKMKEKGDIPEGYSVSREKKERFSLILESASTNQTSMYLCASSLPTAGNTIYFGEGSWLTVV.

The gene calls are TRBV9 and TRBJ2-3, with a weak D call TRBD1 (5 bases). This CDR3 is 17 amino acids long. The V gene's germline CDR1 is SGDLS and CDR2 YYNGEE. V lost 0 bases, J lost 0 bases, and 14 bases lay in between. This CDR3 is CASSVGGPSSSTDTQYF. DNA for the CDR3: TGTGCCAGCAGCGTAGGGGGCCCTTCGTCGAGCACAGATACGCAGTATTTT.